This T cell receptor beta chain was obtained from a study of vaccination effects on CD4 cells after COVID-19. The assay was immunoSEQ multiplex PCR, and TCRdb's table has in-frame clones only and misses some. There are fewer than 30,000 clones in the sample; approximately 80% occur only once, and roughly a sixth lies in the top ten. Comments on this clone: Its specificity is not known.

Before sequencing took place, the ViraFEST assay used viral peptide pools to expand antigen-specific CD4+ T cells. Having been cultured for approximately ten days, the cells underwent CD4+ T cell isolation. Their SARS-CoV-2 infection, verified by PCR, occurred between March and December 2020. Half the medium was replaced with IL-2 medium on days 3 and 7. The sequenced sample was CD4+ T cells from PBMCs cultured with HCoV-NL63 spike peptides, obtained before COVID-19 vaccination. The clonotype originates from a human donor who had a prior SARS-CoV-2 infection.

Here the CDR3 DNA reads TGTGCCAGCTCCCCCTACTCCCCCAATGAGCAGTTCTTC. Translating it yields CASSPYSPNEQFF. The rearrangement uses TRBV18 and TRBJ2-1; no firm D call. The length of the CDR3 is 13 residues. Trimming removed 6 bases from V and 6 bases from J, with 12 bases in between. Germline V CDR1 and CDR2: KGHSH, LQKENI.